This TCR beta chain was documented in a study of blood T cell repertoires in COVID-19. Cohort assignment relied on participant-reported clinical history. Data came from immunoSEQ multiplex PCR; TCRdb stores just in-frame clones and leaves some out. The sample has a few hundred thousand clones; 75% to 90% are singletons. J lost 8 bases, V lost 5 bases, and 21 bases had no gene match. CDR3 length: 18 amino acids. CDR1 and CDR2 from the germline V gene are SGHVS and FQNEAQ. This TCR was sampled from a man aged 35 to 55 who had recovered from COVID-19. The chain joins TRBV7-8 to TRBJ2-1; 7 bases line up with TRBD1. The sample taken for sequencing was PBMCs or T cells enriched from blood (not recorded which). The CDR3 region has the DNA TGTGCCAGCAGCCCACCGACAGGGAAGATATACATGGGCGATGAGCAGTTCTTC. This translates into CASSPPTGKIYMGDEQFF.